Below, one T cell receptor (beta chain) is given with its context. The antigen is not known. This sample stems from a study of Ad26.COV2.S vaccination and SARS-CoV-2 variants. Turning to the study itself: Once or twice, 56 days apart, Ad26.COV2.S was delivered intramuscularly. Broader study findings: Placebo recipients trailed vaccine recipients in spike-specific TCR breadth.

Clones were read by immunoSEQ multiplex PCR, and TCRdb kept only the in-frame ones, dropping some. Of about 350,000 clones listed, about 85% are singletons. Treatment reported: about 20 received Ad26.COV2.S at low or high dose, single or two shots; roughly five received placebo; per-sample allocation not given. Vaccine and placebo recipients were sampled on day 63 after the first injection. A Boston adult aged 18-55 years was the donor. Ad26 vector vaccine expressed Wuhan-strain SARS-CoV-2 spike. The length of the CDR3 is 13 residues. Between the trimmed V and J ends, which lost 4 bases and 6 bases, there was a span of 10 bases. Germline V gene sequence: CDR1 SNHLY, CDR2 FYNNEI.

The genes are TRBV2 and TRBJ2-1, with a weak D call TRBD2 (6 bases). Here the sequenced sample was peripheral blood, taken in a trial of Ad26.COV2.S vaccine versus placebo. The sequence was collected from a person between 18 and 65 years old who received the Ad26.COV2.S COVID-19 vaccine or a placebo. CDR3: CASSAVGGNEQFF. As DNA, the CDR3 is TGTGCCAGCAGTGCCGTGGGGGGCAATGAGCAGTTCTTC.